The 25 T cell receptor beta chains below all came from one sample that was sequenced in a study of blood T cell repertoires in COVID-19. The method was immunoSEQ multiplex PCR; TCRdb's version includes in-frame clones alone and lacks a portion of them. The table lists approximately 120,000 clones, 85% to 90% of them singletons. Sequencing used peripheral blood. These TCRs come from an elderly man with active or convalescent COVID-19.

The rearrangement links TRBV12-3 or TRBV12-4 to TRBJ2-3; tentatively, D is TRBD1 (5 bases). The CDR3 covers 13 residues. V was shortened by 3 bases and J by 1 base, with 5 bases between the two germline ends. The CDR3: CASSFRGTDTQYF. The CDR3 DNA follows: TGTGCCAGCAGTTTCAGGGGCACAGATACGCAGTATTTT.

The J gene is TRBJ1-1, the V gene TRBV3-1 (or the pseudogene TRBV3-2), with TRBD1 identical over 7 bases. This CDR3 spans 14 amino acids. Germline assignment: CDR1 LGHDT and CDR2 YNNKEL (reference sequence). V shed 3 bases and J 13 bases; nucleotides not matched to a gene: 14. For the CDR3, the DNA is TGTGCCAGCAGCCACTGGTCTATTTCGGGACAGAATTTCTTT. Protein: CASSHWSISGQNFF.

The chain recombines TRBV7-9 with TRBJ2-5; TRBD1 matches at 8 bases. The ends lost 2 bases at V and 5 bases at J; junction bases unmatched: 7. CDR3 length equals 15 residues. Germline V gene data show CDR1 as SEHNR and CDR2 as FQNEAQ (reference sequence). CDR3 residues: CASSLTRQGRETQYF. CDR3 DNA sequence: TGTGCCAGCAGCTTAACTAGACAGGGGCGCGAGACCCAGTACTTC. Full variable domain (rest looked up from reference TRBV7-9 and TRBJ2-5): DTGVSQNPRHKITKRGQNVTFRCDPISEHNRLYWYRQTLGQGPEFLTYFQNEAQLEKSRLLSDRFSAERPKGSFSTLEIQRTEQGDSAMYLCASSLTRQGRETQYFGPGTRLLVL.

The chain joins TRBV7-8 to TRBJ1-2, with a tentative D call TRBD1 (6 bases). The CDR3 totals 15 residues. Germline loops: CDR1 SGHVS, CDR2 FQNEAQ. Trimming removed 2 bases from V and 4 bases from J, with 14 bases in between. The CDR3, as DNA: TGTGCCAGCAGCTTAAGGGGGGGGTTTGGCTATGGCTACACCTTC. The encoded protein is CASSLRGGFGYGYTF. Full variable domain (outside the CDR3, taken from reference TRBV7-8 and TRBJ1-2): GAGVSQSPRYKVAKRGQDVALRCDPISGHVSLFWYQQALGQGPEFLTYFQNEAQLDKSGLPSDRFFAERPEGSVSTLKIQRTQQEDSAVYLCASSLRGGFGYGYTFGSGTRLTVV.

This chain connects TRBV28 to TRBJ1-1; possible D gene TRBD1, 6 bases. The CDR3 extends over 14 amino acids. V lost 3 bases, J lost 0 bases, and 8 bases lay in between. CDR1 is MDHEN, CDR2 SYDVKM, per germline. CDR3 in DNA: TGTGCCAGCAGTTTGGGACACATGAACACTGAAGCTTTCTTT. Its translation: CASSLGHMNTEAFF. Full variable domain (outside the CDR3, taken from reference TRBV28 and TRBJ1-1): DVKVTQSSRYLVKRTGEKVFLECVQDMDHENMFWYRQDPGLGLRLIYFSYDVKMKEKGDIPEGYSVSREKKERFSLILESASTNQTSMYLCASSLGHMNTEAFFGQGTRLTVV.

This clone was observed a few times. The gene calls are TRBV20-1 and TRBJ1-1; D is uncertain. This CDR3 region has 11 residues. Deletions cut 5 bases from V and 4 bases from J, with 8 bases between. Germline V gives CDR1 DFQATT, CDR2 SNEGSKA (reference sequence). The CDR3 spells CSALSPTEAFF. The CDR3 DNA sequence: TGCAGTGCTCTATCCCCCACTGAAGCTTTCTTT.

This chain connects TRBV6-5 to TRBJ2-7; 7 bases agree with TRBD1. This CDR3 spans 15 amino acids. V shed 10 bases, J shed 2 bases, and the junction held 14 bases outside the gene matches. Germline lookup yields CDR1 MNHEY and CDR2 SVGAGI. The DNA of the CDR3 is TGTGCCACCCTCGGACCCGGGACAGCAGCCTACGAGCAGTACTTC. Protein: CATLGPGTAAYEQYF.

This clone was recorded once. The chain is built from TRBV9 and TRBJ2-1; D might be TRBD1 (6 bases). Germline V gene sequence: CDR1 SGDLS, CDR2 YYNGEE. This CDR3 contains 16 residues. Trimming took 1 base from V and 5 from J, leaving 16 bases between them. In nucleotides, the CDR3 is TGTGCCAGCAGCGTAAATCTCCGGGACAAAAACAATGAGCAGTTCTTC. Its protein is CASSVNLRDKNNEQFF.

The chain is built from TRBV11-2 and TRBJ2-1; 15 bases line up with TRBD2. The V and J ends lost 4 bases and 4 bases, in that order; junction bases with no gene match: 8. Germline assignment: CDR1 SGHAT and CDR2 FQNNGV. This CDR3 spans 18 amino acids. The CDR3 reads CASSSGLAGGPGYNEQFF. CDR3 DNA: TGTGCCAGCAGCTCAGGACTAGCGGGAGGGCCGGGGTACAATGAGCAGTTCTTC.

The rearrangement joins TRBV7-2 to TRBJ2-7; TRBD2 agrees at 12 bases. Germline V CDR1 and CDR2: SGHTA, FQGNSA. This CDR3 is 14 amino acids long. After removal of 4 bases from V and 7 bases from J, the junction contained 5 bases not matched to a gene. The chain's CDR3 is CASSSSGGAEEQYF. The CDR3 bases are TGTGCCAGCAGCTCTAGCGGGGGGGCAGAAGAGCAGTACTTC.

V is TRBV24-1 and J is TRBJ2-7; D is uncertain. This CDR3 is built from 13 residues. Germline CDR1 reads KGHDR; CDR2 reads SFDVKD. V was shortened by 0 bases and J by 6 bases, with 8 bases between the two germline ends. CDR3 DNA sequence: TGTGCCACCAGTGATTTGTACCACAGCGAGCAGTACTTC. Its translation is CATSDLYHSEQYF.

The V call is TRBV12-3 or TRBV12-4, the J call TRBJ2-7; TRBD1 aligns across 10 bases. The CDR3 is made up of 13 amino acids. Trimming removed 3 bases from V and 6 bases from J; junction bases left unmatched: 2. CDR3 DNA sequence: TGTGCCAGCAGTTTGACAGGGGGCCTCGAGCAGTACTTC. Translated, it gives CASSLTGGLEQYF.

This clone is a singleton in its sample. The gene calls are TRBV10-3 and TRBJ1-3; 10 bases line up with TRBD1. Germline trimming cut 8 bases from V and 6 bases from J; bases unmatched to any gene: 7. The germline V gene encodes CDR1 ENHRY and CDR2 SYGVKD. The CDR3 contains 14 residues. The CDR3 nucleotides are TGTGCCATCGGGGACAGGGGCGTTCAAAACACCATATATTTT. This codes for CAIGDRGVQNTIYF.

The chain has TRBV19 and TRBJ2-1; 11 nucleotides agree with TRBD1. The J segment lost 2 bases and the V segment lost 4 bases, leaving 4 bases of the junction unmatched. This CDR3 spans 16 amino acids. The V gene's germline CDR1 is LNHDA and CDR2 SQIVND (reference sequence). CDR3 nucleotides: TGTGCCAGTAGTAGGGACAGGGGGGTTACCTACAATGAGCAGTTCTTC. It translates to CASSRDRGVTYNEQFF.

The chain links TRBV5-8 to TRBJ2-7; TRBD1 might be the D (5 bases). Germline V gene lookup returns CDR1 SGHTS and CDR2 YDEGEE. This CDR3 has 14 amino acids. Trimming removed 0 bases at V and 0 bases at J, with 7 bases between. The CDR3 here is CASSLAGNSYEQYF. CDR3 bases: TGTGCCAGCAGCTTGGCAGGGAACTCCTACGAGCAGTACTTC. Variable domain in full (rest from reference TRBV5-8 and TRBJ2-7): EAGVTQSPTHLIKTRGQQATLRCSPISGHTSVYWYQQALGLGLQFLLWYDEGEERNRGNFPPRFSGRQFPNYSSELNVNALELEDSALYLCASSLAGNSYEQYFGPGTRLTVT.

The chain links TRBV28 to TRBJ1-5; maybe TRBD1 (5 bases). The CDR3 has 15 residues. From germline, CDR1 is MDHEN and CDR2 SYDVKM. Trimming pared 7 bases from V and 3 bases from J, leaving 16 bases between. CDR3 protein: CASTETWGLNQPQHF. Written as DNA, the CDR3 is TGTGCCAGCACCGAAACTTGGGGACTCAATCAGCCCCAGCATTTT.

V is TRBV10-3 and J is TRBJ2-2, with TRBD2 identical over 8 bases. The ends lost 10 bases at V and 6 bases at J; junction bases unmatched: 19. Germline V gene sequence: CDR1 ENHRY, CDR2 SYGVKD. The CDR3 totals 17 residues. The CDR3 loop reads CATGVAAGVGWAGELFF. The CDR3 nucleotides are TGTGCCACCGGAGTTGCAGCGGGAGTGGGCTGGGCCGGGGAGCTGTTTTTT.

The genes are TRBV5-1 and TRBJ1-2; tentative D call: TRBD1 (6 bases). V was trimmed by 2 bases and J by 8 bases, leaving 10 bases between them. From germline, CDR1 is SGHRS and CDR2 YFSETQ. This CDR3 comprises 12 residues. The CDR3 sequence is CASSLGGRGYTF. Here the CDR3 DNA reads TGCGCCAGCAGCTTAGGGGGTCGAGGCTACACCTTC.

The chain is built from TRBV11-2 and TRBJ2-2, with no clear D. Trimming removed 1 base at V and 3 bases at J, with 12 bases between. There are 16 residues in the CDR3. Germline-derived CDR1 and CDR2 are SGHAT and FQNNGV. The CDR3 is CASSLGVYSDTGELFF. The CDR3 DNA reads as TGTGCCAGCAGCTTAGGTGTCTACAGTGACACCGGGGAGCTGTTTTTT. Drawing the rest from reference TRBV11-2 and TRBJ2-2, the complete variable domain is EAGVAQSPRYKIIEKRQSVAFWCNPISGHATLYWYQQILGQGPKLLIQFQNNGVVDDSQLPKDRFSAERLKGVDSTLKIQPAKLEDSAVYLCASSLGVYSDTGELFFGEGSRLTVL.

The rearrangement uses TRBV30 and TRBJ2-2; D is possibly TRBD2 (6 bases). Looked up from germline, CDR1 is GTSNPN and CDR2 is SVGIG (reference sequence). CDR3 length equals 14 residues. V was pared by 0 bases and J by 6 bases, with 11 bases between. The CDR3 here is CAWSVMGGSGELFF. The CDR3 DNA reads TGTGCCTGGAGTGTTATGGGGGGATCCGGGGAGCTGTTTTTT.

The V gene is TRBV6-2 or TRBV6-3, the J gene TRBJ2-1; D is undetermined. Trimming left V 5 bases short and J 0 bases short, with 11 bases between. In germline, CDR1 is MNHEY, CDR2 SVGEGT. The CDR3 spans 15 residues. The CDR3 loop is CASSRPSPSYNEQFF. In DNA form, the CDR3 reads TGTGCCAGCAGTAGACCTAGTCCCTCCTACAATGAGCAGTTCTTC.

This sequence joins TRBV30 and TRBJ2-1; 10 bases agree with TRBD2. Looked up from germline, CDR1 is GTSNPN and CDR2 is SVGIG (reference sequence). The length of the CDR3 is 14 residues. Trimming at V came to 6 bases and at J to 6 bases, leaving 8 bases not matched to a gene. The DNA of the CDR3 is TGTGCCTGTTTGCGGACTAGCGGTACCAATGAGCAGTTCTTC. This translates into CACLRTSGTNEQFF. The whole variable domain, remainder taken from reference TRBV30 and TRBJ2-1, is SQTIHQWPATLVQPVGSPLSLECTVEGTSNPNLYWYRQAAGRGLQLLFYSVGIGQISSEVPQNLSASRPQDRQFILSSKKLLLSDSGFYLCACLRTSGTNEQFFGPGTRLTVL.

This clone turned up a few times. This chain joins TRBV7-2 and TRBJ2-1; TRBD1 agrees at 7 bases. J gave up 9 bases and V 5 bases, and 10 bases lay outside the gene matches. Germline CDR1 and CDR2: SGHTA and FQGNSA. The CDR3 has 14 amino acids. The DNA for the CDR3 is TGTGCCAGCAGCCCCGACAGGGCTAAGGCTGAGCAGTTCTTC. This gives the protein CASSPDRAKAEQFF.

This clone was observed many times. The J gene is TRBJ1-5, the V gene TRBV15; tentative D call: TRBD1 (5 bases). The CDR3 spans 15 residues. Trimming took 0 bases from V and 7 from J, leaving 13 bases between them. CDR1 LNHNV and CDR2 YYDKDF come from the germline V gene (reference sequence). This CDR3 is CATSRDVQGGQPQHF. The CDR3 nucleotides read TGTGCCACCAGCAGAGATGTTCAGGGTGGCCAGCCCCAGCATTTT. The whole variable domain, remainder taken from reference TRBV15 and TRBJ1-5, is DAMVIQNPRYQVTQFGKPVTLSCSQTLNHNVMYWYQQKSSQAPKLLFHYYDKDFNNEADTPDNFQSRRPNTSFCFLDIRSPGLGDTAMYLCATSRDVQGGQPQHFGDGTRLSIL.

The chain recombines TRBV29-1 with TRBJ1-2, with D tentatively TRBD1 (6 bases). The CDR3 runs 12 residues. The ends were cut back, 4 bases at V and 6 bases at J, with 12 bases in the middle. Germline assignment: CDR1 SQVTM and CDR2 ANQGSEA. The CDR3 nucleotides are TGCAGCGTTGCCAGGGGAGTAGATGGCTACACCTTC. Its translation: CSVARGVDGYTF.